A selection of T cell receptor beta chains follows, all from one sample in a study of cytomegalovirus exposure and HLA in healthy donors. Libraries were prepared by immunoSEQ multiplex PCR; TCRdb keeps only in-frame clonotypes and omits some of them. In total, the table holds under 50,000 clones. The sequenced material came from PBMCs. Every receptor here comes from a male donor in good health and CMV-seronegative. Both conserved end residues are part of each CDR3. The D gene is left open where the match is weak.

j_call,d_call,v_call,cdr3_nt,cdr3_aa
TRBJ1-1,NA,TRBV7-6,TGTGCCAGCAGTCCGGACAGTCTGGAAGCTTTCTTT,CASSPDSLEAFF
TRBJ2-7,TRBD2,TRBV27,TGTGCCAGCAGTCGACTAGCGGGGGGTCAAAATTTCGACGAGCAGTACTTC,CASSRLAGGQNFDEQYF
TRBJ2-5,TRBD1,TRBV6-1,TGTGCCAGCAGGACGGACAGGGGGCAAGAGACCCAGTACTTC,CASRTDRGQETQYF
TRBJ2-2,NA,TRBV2,TGTGCCAGCAGAGGTCTTAGGGGGGGCACCGGGGAGCTGTTTTTT,CASRGLRGGTGELFF
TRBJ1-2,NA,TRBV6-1,TGTGCCAGCAGTGAATCCGGCAGGGAATATGGCTACACCTTC,CASSESGREYGYTF
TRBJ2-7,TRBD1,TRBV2,TGTGCCAGCGTCCGGGACAGGGCGGGAGAGCAGTACTTC,CASVRDRAGEQYF
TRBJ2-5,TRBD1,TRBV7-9,TGTGCCAGCAGCAACCGGGACAGGGGGCTCGGAGAGACCCAGTACTTC,CASSNRDRGLGETQYF
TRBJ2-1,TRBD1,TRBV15,TGTGCCACCAGCAGAGATGAGGGGGCGCTCTATGAGCAGTTCTTC,CATSRDEGALYEQFF
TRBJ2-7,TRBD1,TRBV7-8,TGTGCCAGCAGCCCCTATCTGACAGGGCCCTACGAGCAGTACTTC,CASSPYLTGPYEQYF
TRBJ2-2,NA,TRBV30,TGTGCCTGGAGTGTACTCTCGCCAGGGGAGCTGTTTTTT,CAWSVLSPGELFF
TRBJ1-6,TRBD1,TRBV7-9,TGTGCCAGCAGCTCCTCGGACAGGGAAGACTCACCCCTCCACTTT,CASSSSDREDSPLHF
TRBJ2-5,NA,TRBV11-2,TGTGCCAGCAGCTTAGTGCGGCAGGGCCAAGAGACCCAGTACTTC,CASSLVRQGQETQYF
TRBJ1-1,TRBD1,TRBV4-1,TGCGCCAGCAGCCGGACTCGGACAGGGGGCGAGAACACTGAAGCTTTCTTT,CASSRTRTGGENTEAFF
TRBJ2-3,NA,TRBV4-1,TGCGCCAGCAGCCAAGAGCCGGCCGGGAATACGCAGTATTTT,CASSQEPAGNTQYF
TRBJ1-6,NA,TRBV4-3,TGCGCCAGCAGCCAAGATGGTCGGCCGCGCAGGTCCCGGGGTTCACCCCTCCACTTT,CASSQDGRPRRSRGSPLHF
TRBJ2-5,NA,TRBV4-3,TGCGCCAGCAGCCAAGAACGGGTTACTAGAGGAGAGACCCAGTACTTC,CASSQERVTRGETQYF
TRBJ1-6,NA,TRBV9,TGTGCCAGCAGCTCGGGGGGAGGATCATATAATTCACCCCTCCACTTT,CASSSGGGSYNSPLHF
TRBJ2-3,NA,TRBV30,TGTGCCTGGAGTGGAGCTCAGGGCCTAGGCACAGATACGCAGTATTTT,CAWSGAQGLGTDTQYF
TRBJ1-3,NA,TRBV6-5,TGTGCCAGCAGTTACGGGCCGGGAGGGACCATATATTTT,CASSYGPGGTIYF
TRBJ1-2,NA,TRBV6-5,TGTGCCAGCAGAGAGACAGGTAGCTATGGCTACACCTTC,CASRETGSYGYTF
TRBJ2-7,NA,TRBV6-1,TGTGCCAGCAGCAACCGGCGGGACTCCTACGAGCAGTACTTC,CASSNRRDSYEQYF
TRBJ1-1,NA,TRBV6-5,TGTGCCAGCAGTTACAGTCCAGGGTTGACTGAAGCTTTCTTT,CASSYSPGLTEAFF